The 24 T cell receptor beta chains below were found in one sample sequenced in a study of shared clonotypes between healthy human individuals. Naive CD8 populations comprised CD45RO-negative cells positively selected for CCR7, excluding terminally differentiated effector memory CD45RA+ cells. Sequencing was performed with immunoSEQ multiplex PCR; in TCRdb, only in-frame clones are kept and a portion is missing. Here the sample spans approximately 650,000 clones, around 95% being singletons. The sample taken for sequencing was naive CD8+ T cells sorted from blood. These receptors came from a woman in her 30s in good health.

The rearrangement joins TRBV5-1 to TRBJ2-7; 11 nucleotides agree with TRBD2. The ends lost 4 bases at V and 3 bases at J; junction bases unmatched: 3. Germline V CDR1 and CDR2: SGHRS, YFSETQ. The CDR3 extends over 14 amino acids. The CDR3 loop is CASSRTSGYYEQYF. CDR3 nucleotide sequence: TGCGCCAGCAGCAGGACTAGCGGGTACTACGAGCAGTACTTC.

This rearrangement joins TRBV27 to TRBJ2-7; no reliable D call. V lost 0 bases and J lost 1, with 7 bases in between. Per germline, CDR1 MNHEY and CDR2 SMNVEV (reference sequence). The CDR3 consists of 14 residues. CDR3 coding DNA: TGTGCCAGCAGTTTATCCTCGGAATCCTACGAGCAGTACTTC. Protein sequence: CASSLSSESYEQYF.

The chain has TRBV4-2 and TRBJ2-7; D tentatively fits TRBD1 or TRBD2 (5 bases each). Per germline, CDR1 LGHNA and CDR2 YNFKEQ. V gave up 0 bases and J gave up 3 bases, with 15 bases separating them. This CDR3 has 16 amino acids. The CDR3 DNA reads as TGTGCCAGCAGCCAAGATTTACGGGGCCTCAACTACGAGCAGTACTTC. The encoded protein is CASSQDLRGLNYEQYF.

This chain joins TRBV7-9 and TRBJ2-7, with D possibly called TRBD1 or TRBD2 (5 bases each). The V gene's germline CDR1 is SEHNR and CDR2 FQNEAQ (reference sequence). V was cut by 5 bases and J by 3 bases, with 11 bases left in between. The CDR3 consists of 13 residues. The CDR3 protein is CASSRDPNYEQYF. The CDR3 DNA follows: TGTGCCAGCAGCAGGGACCCCAACTACGAGCAGTACTTC.

This chain joins TRBV16 and TRBJ1-2; a weak D match, TRBD1 (6 bases). Trimming took 2 bases from V and 2 from J, leaving 12 bases between them. This CDR3 has 15 amino acids. The germline CDR1 and CDR2 sequences are KGHSY and FQNENV. CDR3 protein: CASSQEGHPNYGYTF. In nucleotides, the CDR3 is TGTGCCAGCAGCCAAGAGGGACATCCGAACTATGGCTACACCTTC.

The chain carries TRBV27 and TRBJ1-1, with D unresolved. CDR3 length: 15 amino acids. V lost 3 bases to trimming and J lost 1 base, with 12 bases between them. Germline CDR1 and CDR2: MNHEY and SMNVEV (reference sequence). The CDR3 spells CASSLILSRNTEAFF. The CDR3 DNA sequence: TGTGCCAGCAGTTTGATTTTGAGCAGGAACACTGAAGCTTTCTTT.

V gene TRBV2 combines with J gene TRBJ2-5; possibly TRBD2 for D (7 bases). The J call is doubtful: the DNA matches TRBJ2-7 better. The CDR3 spans 16 residues. Germline values: CDR1 SNHLY, CDR2 FYNNEI. CDR3 sequence (DNA): TGTGCCAGCAGTGAAGCGTTGGGGGGGCGGACCTACGAGCAGTACTTC. This encodes CASSEALGGRTYEQYF.

V and J are TRBV5-1 and TRBJ2-7, with D possibly TRBD1 on 6 matching bases. The V end was cut by 4 bases, the J end by 2 bases, with 13 bases between. This CDR3 has 14 amino acids. Germline V gene sequence: CDR1 SGHRS, CDR2 YFSETQ. This CDR3 is CASSKRDKTYEQYF. CDR3 in DNA: TGCGCCAGCAGCAAAAGGGACAAAACCTACGAGCAGTACTTC. Full variable domain (missing parts from reference TRBV5-1 and TRBJ2-7): KAGVTQTPRYLIKTRGQQVTLSCSPISGHRSVSWYQQTPGQGLQFLFEYFSETQRNKGNFPGRFSGRQFSNSRSEMNVSTLELGDSALYLCASSKRDKTYEQYFGPGTRLTVT.

The chain has TRBV27 and TRBJ2-3, with a possible D match to TRBD2 (5 bases). The CDR3 is 14 residues long. V lost 6 bases, J lost 4 bases, and 14 bases lay in between. Germline loops: CDR1 MNHEY, CDR2 SMNVEV (reference sequence). The CDR3 coding sequence is TGTGCCAGCAGCCTGCGAGGGCTCCCAGATACGCAGTATTTT. Protein product: CASSLRGLPDTQYF.

The chain recombines TRBV27 with TRBJ1-5; 7 nucleotides align to TRBD1. CDR1 and CDR2 from the germline V gene are MNHEY and SMNVEV (reference sequence). V shed 2 bases and J 5 bases; nucleotides not matched to a gene: 12. The CDR3 is made up of 17 amino acids. The CDR3 protein is CASSLHWTGLGDQPQHF. The CDR3 bases are TGTGCCAGCAGTTTACACTGGACAGGACTGGGGGATCAGCCCCAGCATTTT.

The chain carries TRBV27 and TRBJ2-7; 8 nucleotides agree with TRBD1. Looked up from germline, CDR1 is MNHEY and CDR2 is SMNVEV (reference sequence). The junction had 3 bases not matched to a gene; V was cut back by 8 bases and J by 3 bases. The CDR3 contains 12 residues. This CDR3 is CASGGQDYEQYF. The CDR3 DNA reads TGTGCCAGCGGGGGACAGGACTACGAGCAGTACTTC.

The chain employs TRBV13 and TRBJ2-3, with a possible D match to TRBD2 (6 bases). This CDR3 is built from 17 residues. Trimming pared 4 bases from V and 2 bases from J, leaving 19 bases between. CDR1 is PRHDT, CDR2 FYEKMQ, per germline (reference sequence). The CDR3 nucleotides are TGTGCCAGCAGCTCCTGGGTGATAGCGGACTTCACAGATACGCAGTATTTT. This sequence encodes CASSSWVIADFTDTQYF.

The chain recombines TRBV28 with TRBJ1-3; the D gene is possibly TRBD1 (5 bases). Deletions cut 3 bases from V and 4 bases from J, with 10 bases between. This CDR3 has 14 amino acids. Per germline, CDR1 MDHEN and CDR2 SYDVKM. CDR3 bases: TGTGCCAGCAGTTTTGGGGACGGGGGAAACACCATATATTTT. It is translated as CASSFGDGGNTIYF.

The chain joins TRBV19 to TRBJ2-3; the D is unclear. Per the germline V gene, CDR1 is LNHDA and CDR2 is SQIVND (reference sequence). The CDR3 consists of 14 residues. Trimming removed 2 bases at V and 5 bases at J, with 11 bases between. The chain's CDR3 is CASSIISGGDTQYF. The CDR3 region has the DNA TGTGCCAGTAGTATAATTTCGGGTGGAGATACGCAGTATTTT.

The gene calls are TRBV1 and TRBJ2-5; TRBD2 reflects the table's D call only, with no check against the DNA. TRBV1 is tagged as a pseudogene. The CDR3 consists of 14 residues. The chain's CDR3 is CTSSPLEYAETQYF. CDR3 in DNA: TGCACCAGCAGCCCTCTAGAATATGCGGAGACCCAGTACTTC.

The V gene is TRBV5-1, the J gene TRBJ2-6, with a tentative D call TRBD1 (6 bases). The CDR3 is 13 amino acids. Germline V lookup: CDR1 SGHRS, CDR2 YFSETQ. The V end was cut by 6 bases, the J end by 4 bases, with 8 bases between. The CDR3 bases are TGCGCCAGCAAGGGGGACGGGGCCAACGTCCTGACTTTC. This translates into CASKGDGANVLTF.

The genes are TRBV5-5 and TRBJ1-4, with no clear D. CDR1 is SGHKS and CDR2 is YYEKEE in the germline V gene (reference sequence). The germline V and J ends were trimmed by 4 bases and 7 bases, with 8 bases remaining between them. The CDR3 is 12 amino acids. The CDR3 region has the DNA TGTGCCAGCAGCGTACTGGGTGAAAAACTGTTTTTT. Translation: CASSVLGEKLFF.

V is TRBV27 and J is TRBJ2-3, with D possibly matching TRBD2 (6 bases). This CDR3 has 18 residues. Germline values: CDR1 MNHEY, CDR2 SMNVEV (reference sequence). V was clipped by 5 bases and J by 6 bases, with 27 bases between them. CDR3 sequence reads: CASSINIWSRDWADTQYF. CDR3 in DNA: TGTGCCAGCAGTATAAATATATGGAGCCGGGACTGGGCGGATACGCAGTATTTT.

The gene calls are TRBV27 and TRBJ2-7; TRBD1 aligns across 9 bases. The ends lost 0 bases at V and 0 bases at J; junction bases unmatched: 6. This CDR3 has 17 amino acids. Per germline, CDR1 MNHEY and CDR2 SMNVEV (reference sequence). CDR3 sequence: CASSLSRDRVVSYEQYF. For the CDR3, the DNA is TGTGCCAGCAGTTTATCACGGGACAGGGTGGTCTCCTACGAGCAGTACTTC.

This rearrangement joins TRBV28 to TRBJ2-7, with TRBD2 as a possible D gene (5 bases). CDR1 and CDR2 (germline): MDHEN, SYDVKM. Trimming removed 3 bases from V and 5 bases from J, with 14 bases in between. The CDR3 loop spans 14 amino acids. The CDR3 nucleotides read TGTGCCAGCAGTTTGGGCCCACTAGTCCACGAGCAGTACTTC. Translated, it gives CASSLGPLVHEQYF.

This clone was counted once. V gene TRBV28 combines with J gene TRBJ2-5, with D perhaps matching TRBD2 (6 bases). This CDR3 spans 12 amino acids. V lost 10 bases, J lost 5 bases, and 14 bases lay in between. CDR1 is MDHEN, CDR2 SYDVKM, per germline. CDR3 region: CATSYGGETQYF. The CDR3 region has the DNA TGTGCCACCTCCTATGGGGGGGAGACCCAGTACTTC.

The rearrangement uses TRBV28 and TRBJ2-5; D ambiguous. The CDR3 has 13 amino acids. Trimming removed 7 bases from V and 0 bases from J, with 9 bases in between. Germline CDR1 is MDHEN and CDR2 is SYDVKM. The DNA of the CDR3 is TGTGCCAGCAACCCCACGTACCAAGAGACCCAGTACTTC. Protein sequence: CASNPTYQETQYF. Together with reference TRBV28 and TRBJ2-5, the CDR3 gives the full variable domain: DVKVTQSSRYLVKRTGEKVFLECVQDMDHENMFWYRQDPGLGLRLIYFSYDVKMKEKGDIPEGYSVSREKKERFSLILESASTNQTSMYLCASNPTYQETQYFGPGTRLLVL.

The gene calls are TRBV28 and TRBJ1-1, with a tentative D call TRBD1 (6 bases). This CDR3 contains 16 residues. V lost 3 bases, J lost 0 bases, and 14 bases lay in between. The germline V gene encodes CDR1 MDHEN and CDR2 SYDVKM. This CDR3 is CASSFFSTGMNTEAFF. The CDR3 DNA follows: TGTGCCAGCAGTTTTTTCTCTACAGGGATGAACACTGAAGCTTTCTTT.

This sequence joins TRBV6-6 and TRBJ2-7; the match to TRBD2 covers 8 bases. The V segment lost 2 bases and the J segment 3 bases; nucleotides outside the gene matches: 0. The CDR3 contains 13 residues. Germline loops: CDR1 MNHNY, CDR2 SVGAGI (reference sequence). The CDR3: CASSYTSGYEQYF. The CDR3 bases are TGTGCCAGCAGTTACACTAGCGGCTACGAGCAGTACTTC.